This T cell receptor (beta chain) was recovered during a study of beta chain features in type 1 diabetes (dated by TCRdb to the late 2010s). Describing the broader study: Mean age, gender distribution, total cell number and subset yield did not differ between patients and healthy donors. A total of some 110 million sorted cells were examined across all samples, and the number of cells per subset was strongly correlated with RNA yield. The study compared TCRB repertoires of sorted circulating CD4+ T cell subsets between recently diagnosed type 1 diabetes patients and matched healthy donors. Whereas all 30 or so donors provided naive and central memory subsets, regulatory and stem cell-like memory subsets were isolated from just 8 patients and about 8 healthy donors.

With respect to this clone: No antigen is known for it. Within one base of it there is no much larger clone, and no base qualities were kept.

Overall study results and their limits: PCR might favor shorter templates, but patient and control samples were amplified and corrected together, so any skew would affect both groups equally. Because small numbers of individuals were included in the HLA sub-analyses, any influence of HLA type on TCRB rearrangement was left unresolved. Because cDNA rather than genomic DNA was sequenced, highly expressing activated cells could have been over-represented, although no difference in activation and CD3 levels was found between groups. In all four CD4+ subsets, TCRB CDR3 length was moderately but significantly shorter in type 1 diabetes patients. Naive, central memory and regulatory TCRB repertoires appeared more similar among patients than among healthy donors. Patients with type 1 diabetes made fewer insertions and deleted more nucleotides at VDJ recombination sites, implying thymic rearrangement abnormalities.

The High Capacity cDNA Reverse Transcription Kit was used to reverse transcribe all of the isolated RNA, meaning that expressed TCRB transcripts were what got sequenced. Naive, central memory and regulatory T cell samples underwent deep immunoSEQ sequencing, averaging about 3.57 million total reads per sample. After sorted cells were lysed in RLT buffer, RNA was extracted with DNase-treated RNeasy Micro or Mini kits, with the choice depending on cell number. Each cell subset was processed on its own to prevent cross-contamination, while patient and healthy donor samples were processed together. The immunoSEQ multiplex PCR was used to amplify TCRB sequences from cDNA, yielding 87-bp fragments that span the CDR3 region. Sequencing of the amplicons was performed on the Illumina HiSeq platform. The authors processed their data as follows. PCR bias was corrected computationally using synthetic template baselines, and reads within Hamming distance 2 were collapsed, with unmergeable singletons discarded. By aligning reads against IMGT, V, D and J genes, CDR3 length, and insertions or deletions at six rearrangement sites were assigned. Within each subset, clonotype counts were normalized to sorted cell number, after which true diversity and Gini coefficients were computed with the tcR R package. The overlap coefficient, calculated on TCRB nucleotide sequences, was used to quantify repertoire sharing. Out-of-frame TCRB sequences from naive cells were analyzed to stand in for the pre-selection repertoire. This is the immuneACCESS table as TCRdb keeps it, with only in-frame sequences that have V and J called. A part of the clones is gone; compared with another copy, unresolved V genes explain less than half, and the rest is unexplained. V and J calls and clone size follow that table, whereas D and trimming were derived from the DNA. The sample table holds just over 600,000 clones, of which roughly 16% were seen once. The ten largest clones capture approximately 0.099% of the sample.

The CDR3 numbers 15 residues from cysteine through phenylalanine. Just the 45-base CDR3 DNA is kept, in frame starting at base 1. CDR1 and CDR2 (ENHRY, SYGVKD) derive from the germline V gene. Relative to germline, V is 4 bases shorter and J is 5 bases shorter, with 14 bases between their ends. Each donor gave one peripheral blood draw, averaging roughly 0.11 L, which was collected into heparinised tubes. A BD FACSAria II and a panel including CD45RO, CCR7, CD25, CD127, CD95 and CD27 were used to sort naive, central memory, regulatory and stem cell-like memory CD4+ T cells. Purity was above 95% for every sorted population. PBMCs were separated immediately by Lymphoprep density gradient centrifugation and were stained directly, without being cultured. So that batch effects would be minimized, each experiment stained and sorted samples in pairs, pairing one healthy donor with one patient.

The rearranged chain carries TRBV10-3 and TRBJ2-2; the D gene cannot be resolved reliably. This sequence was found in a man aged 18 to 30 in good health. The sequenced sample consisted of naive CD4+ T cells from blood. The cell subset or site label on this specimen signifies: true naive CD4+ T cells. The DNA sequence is TGTGCCATCAGTGCTAGACCCCCGAGGACCGGGGAGCTGTTTTTT. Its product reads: CAISARPPRTGELFF.